This T cell receptor (beta chain) was found in a study of shared clonotypes between healthy human individuals. Broader study findings: Non-shared clonotypes showed lower generation probabilities than clonotypes common to all four donors.

Some clones are missing from TCRdb's copy, which holds only in-frame ones; the method was immunoSEQ multiplex PCR. The sample records 2 million to 3 million clones, roughly 93% being singletons. This clone was counted a few times. The antigen remains unidentified. Trimming at V came to 4 bases and at J to 7 bases, leaving 4 bases not matched to a gene. The length of the CDR3 is 13 residues. The germline V gene has CDR1 SNHLY and CDR2 FYNNEI. The J gene is TRBJ1-5, the V gene TRBV2; TRBD1 matches at 7 bases. The specimen sequenced was naive CD4+ T cells from PBMCs. Subset here: CD45RA+ positively selected. The source of this sequence is a man between 18 and 35 years old in good health. Some clones in this sample may be carry-over from other donors' samples. The CDR3 spells CASSGQGRQPQHF. The CDR3 DNA follows: TGTGCCAGCAGTGGACAGGGCAGACAGCCCCAGCATTTT.